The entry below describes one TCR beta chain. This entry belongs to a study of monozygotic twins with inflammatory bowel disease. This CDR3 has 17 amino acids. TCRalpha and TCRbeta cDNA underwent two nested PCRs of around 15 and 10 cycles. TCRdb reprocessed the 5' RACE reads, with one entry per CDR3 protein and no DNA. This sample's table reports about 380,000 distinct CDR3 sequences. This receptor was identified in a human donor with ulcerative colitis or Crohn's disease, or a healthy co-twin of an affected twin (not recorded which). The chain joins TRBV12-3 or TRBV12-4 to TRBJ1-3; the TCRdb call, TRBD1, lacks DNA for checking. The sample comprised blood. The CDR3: CASSLAPGALSGNTIYF.